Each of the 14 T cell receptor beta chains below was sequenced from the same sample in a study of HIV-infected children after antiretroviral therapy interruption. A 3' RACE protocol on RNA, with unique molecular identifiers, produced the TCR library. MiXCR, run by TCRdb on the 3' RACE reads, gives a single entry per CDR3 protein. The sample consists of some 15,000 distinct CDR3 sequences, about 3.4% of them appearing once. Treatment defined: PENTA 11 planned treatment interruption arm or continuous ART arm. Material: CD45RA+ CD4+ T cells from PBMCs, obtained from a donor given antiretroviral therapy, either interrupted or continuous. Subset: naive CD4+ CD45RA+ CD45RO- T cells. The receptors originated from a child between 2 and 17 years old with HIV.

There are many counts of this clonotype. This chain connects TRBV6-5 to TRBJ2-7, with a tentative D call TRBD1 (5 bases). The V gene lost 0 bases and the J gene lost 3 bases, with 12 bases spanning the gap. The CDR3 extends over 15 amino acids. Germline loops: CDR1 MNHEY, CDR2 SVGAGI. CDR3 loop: CASSYSGRVGYEQYF. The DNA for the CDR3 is TGTGCCAGCAGTTACTCTGGCAGGGTAGGCTACGAGCAGTACTTC.

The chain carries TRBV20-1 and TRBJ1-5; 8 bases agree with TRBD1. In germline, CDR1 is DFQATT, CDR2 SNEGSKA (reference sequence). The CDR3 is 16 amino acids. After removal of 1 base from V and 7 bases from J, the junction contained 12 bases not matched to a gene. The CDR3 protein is CSARGPGGYHGQPQHF. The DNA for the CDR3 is TGCAGTGCTAGAGGCCCAGGGGGCTATCACGGGCAGCCCCAGCATTTT.

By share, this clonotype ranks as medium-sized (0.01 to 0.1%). As DNA, the CDR3 is TGCAGTGCTAGTCAGAACACTGAAGCTTTCTTT. This gives the protein CSASQNTEAFF. The J gene is TRBJ1-1, the V gene TRBV20-1; D is unclear. Per germline, CDR1 DFQATT and CDR2 SNEGSKA (reference sequence). V was cut by 3 bases and J by 1 base, with 3 bases left in between. CDR3 length: 11 residues.

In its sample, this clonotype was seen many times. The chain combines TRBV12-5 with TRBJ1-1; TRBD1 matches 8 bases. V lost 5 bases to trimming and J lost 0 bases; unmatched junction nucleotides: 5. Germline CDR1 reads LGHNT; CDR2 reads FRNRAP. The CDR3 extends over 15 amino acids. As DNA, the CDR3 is TGTGCTAGTGGTGCCGACAGGGGAATGAACACTGAAGCTTTCTTT. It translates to CASGADRGMNTEAFF.

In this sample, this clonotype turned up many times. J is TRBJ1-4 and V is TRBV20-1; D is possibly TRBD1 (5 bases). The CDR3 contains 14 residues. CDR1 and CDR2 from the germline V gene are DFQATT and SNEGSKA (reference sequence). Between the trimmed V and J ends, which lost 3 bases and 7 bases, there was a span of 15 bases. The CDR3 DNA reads TGCAGTGCTAGCGCCCAGGGTAATACTGAAAAACTGTTTTTT. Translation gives CSASAQGNTEKLFF.

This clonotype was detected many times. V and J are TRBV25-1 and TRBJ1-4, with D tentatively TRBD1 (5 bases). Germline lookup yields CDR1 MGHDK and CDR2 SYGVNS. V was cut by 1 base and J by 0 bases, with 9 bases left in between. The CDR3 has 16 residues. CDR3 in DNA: TGTGCCAGCAGTGAATCGACAGTTGCAACTAATGAAAAACTGTTTTTT. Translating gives CASSESTVATNEKLFF.

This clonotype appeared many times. The CDR3 spells CSVLGTPGTGYEQYF. CDR3 nucleotide sequence: TGCAGTGTTCTTGGAACACCCGGGACCGGCTACGAGCAGTACTTC. This chain uses TRBV20-1 with TRBJ2-7; D may match TRBD1 or TRBD2 (5 bases each). Looked up from germline, CDR1 is DFQATT and CDR2 is SNEGSKA (reference sequence). The CDR3 has 15 amino acids. V lost 7 bases and J 3 bases, leaving 22 bases between the germline ends.

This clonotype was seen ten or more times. This CDR3 is CASSLGPASGNTIYF. As DNA, the CDR3 is TGTGCCAGCAGCTTAGGGCCCGCCTCTGGAAACACCATATATTTT. The chain joins TRBV7-8 to TRBJ1-3; D uncertain. The V end lost 1 base, the J end lost 0 bases, and 7 bases lay between the germline ends. The CDR3 totals 15 residues. Germline V gives CDR1 SGHVS, CDR2 FQNEAQ.

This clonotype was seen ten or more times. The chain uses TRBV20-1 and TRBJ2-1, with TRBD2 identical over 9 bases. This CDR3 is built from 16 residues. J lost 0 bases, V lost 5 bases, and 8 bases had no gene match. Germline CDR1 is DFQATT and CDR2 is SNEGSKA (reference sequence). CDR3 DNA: TGCAGTGCTCCGAGGACTAGCGTGAGCTCCTACAATGAGCAGTTCTTC. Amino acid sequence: CSAPRTSVSSYNEQFF.

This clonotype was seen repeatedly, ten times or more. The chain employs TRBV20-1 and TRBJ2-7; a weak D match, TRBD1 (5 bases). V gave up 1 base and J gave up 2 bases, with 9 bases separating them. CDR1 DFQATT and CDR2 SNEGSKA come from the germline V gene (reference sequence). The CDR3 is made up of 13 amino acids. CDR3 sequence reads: CSARVARAYEQYF. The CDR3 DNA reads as TGCAGTGCTAGAGTCGCCAGGGCCTACGAGCAGTACTTC.

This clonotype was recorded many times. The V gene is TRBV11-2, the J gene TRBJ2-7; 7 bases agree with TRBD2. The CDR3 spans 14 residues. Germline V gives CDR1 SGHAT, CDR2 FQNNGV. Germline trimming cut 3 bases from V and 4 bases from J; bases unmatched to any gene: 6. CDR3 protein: CASSFGLVGYEQYF. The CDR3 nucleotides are TGTGCCAGCAGCTTCGGACTAGTGGGTTACGAGCAGTACTTC.

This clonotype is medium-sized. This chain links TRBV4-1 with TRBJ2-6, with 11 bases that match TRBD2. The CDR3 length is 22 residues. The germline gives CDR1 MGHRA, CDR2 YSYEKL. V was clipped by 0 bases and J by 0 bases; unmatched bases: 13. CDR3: CASSQDEGLAGGRSSGANVLTF. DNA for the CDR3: TGCGCCAGCAGCCAAGATGAAGGGCTAGCGGGGGGCCGGAGCTCTGGGGCCAACGTCCTGACTTTC.

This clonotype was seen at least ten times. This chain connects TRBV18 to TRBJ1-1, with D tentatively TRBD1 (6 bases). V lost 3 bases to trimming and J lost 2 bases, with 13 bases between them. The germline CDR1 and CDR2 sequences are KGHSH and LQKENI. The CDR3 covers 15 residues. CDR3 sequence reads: CASSPPGALNTEAFF. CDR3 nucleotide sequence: TGTGCCAGCTCACCTCCGGGGGCCCTTAACACTGAAGCTTTCTTT.

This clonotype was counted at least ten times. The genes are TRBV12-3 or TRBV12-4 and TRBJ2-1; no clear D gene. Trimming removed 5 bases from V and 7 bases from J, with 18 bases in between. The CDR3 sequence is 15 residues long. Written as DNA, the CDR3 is TGTGCCAGCAGTGTCAGGAAGTATAACGGGAATGAGCAGTTCTTC. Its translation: CASSVRKYNGNEQFF.